A single sample is the source of the 19 T cell receptor beta chains below, sequenced in a study of OX40 agonist ivuxolimab in advanced cancers. Only in-frame clones appear in the TCRdb table, and some are missing; sequencing was by immunoSEQ multiplex PCR. The data contain roughly 38,000 clones, around nine tenths of them seen just once; the ten biggest clones take up less than 25%. This specimen was CD4+ or CD8+ T cells sorted from blood, taken in a trial of the OX40 agonist ivuxolimab. The origin of the receptors is an adult with an advanced solid tumor such as melanoma, head and neck, liver or kidney cancer.

The chain employs TRBV5-4 and TRBJ1-4, with 8 bases fitting TRBD1. V gave up 1 base and J gave up 7 bases; unmatched junction bases: 6. This CDR3 comprises 15 residues. Germline CDR1 is SGHNT and CDR2 is YYREEE (reference sequence). The CDR3 DNA is TGTGCCAGCAGCTTGATGACAGGGGCGTCTGAAAAACTGTTTTTT. It encodes CASSLMTGASEKLFF.

The chain carries TRBV27 and TRBJ1-5; no firm D call. The CDR3 extends over 14 amino acids. From germline, CDR1 is MNHEY and CDR2 SMNVEV (reference sequence). V lost 2 bases, J lost 7 bases, and 12 bases lay in between. In nucleotides, the CDR3 is TGTGCCAGCAGTTTAAGCGTGGGAGGGCAGCCCCAGCATTTT. Its translation is CASSLSVGGQPQHF.

This CDR3 is CARRSSPPGHKSSYEQYF. The CDR3, as DNA: TGTGCCAGAAGGAGTTCACCTCCGGGACACAAAAGCTCCTACGAGCAGTACTTC. The chain joins TRBV28 to TRBJ2-7; weak D call: TRBD1 (6 bases). Trimming took off 9 bases at V and 0 bases at J, with 27 bases between the two ends. In germline, CDR1 is MDHEN, CDR2 SYDVKM. The CDR3 is 18 amino acids.

The chain joins TRBV4-3 to TRBJ2-5, with D perhaps TRBD1 (6 bases). CDR1 and CDR2 from the germline V gene are LGHNA and YSLEER. The CDR3 runs 16 residues. Trimming left V 1 base short and J 2 bases short, with 14 bases between. The CDR3 sequence: CASSQGGPGKQETQYF. CDR3 DNA: TGCGCCAGCAGCCAAGGGGGGCCCGGGAAACAAGAGACCCAGTACTTC.

CDR3 nucleotide sequence: TGTGCCAGCAGTTACCTAGCGGGAGTTAACAATGAGCAGTTCTTC. It yields the protein CASSYLAGVNNEQFF. The gene calls are TRBV6-6 and TRBJ2-1; 10 nucleotides agree with TRBD2. Trimming took 2 bases from V and 5 from J; bases not matched to a gene: 3. The CDR3 has 15 residues. Germline V gene lookup returns CDR1 MNHNY and CDR2 SVGAGI (reference sequence).

J is TRBJ2-7 and V is TRBV14; D call uncertain. CDR1 is SGHDN, CDR2 FVKESK, per germline. Trimming took off 1 base at V and 4 bases at J, with 5 bases between the two ends. The CDR3 length is 12 residues. The CDR3 DNA is TGTGCCAGCAGCCAAGTTGTTTACGAGCAGTACTTC. Translated, it gives CASSQVVYEQYF.

This chain uses TRBV5-6 with TRBJ2-3; 10 positions agree with TRBD2. The CDR3 contains 15 residues. The germline gives CDR1 SGHDT, CDR2 YYEEEE. The J segment lost 3 bases and the V segment lost 2 bases, leaving 3 bases of the junction unmatched. CDR3 sequence reads: CASSLRLAGTDTQYF. The DNA of the CDR3 is TGTGCCAGCAGCTTAAGACTAGCGGGTACAGATACGCAGTATTTT.

A few counts support this clone. The chain couples TRBV2 to TRBJ2-7; TRBD2 might be the D (6 bases). This CDR3 has 13 residues. The V end lost 5 bases, the J end lost 3 bases, and 11 bases lay between the germline ends. Germline V gene sequence: CDR1 SNHLY, CDR2 FYNNEI. This CDR3 reads CASSLGSGYEQYF. For the CDR3, the DNA is TGTGCCAGCAGTCTCGGGAGCGGCTACGAGCAGTACTTC.

V and J are TRBV19 and TRBJ1-1; TRBD1 matches 8 bases. Per the germline V gene, CDR1 is LNHDA and CDR2 is SQIVND (reference sequence). The length of the CDR3 is 14 residues. The junction had 7 bases not matched to a gene; V was cut back by 5 bases and J by 5 bases. The CDR3 here is CASSAGTGLTEAFF. CDR3 sequence (DNA): TGTGCCAGTAGTGCCGGGACAGGTTTGACTGAAGCTTTCTTT. Full variable domain (missing parts from reference TRBV19 and TRBJ1-1): DGGITQSPKYLFRKEGQNVTLSCEQNLNHDAMYWYRQDPGQGLRLIYYSQIVNDFQKGDIAEGYSVSREKKESFPLTVTSAQKNPTAFYLCASSAGTGLTEAFFGQGTRLTVV.

The rearrangement uses TRBV2 and TRBJ1-5, with D possibly being TRBD1 (5 bases). Trimming left V 1 base short and J 2 bases short, with 15 bases between. This CDR3 has 17 residues. CDR1 SNHLY and CDR2 FYNNEI come from the germline V gene. The CDR3: CASSEGGGTEGNQPQHF. The CDR3 region has the DNA TGTGCCAGCAGTGAAGGGGGAGGGACGGAGGGCAATCAGCCCCAGCATTTT.

The rearrangement uses TRBV7-9 and TRBJ1-2; D perhaps matches TRBD1 (5 bases). Per germline, CDR1 SEHNR and CDR2 FQNEAQ (reference sequence). The ends were cut back, 5 bases at V and 2 bases at J, with 18 bases in the middle. This CDR3 contains 16 residues. CDR3 in amino acids: CASSEGEVPVNYGYTF. CDR3 sequence (DNA): TGTGCCAGCAGCGAAGGGGAGGTCCCAGTCAACTATGGCTACACCTTC.

The chain has TRBV14 and TRBJ2-3; no firm D call. Germline lookup yields CDR1 SGHDN and CDR2 FVKESK. V gave up 2 bases and J gave up 5 bases, with 11 bases separating them. The length of the CDR3 is 14 residues. Written as DNA, the CDR3 is TGTGCCAGCAGCCAATTGGCCCTTCTAGATACGCAGTATTTT. Residues: CASSQLALLDTQYF.

The gene calls are TRBV7-6 and TRBJ2-2; 7 bases match TRBD1. The CDR3 covers 14 residues. Germline CDR1 is SGHVS and CDR2 is FNYEAQ. With V trimmed by 5 bases and J by 4 bases, 4 bases remained unmatched. DNA of the CDR3: TGTGCCAGCAGCGTCACAGGGGCCACCGGGGAGCTGTTTTTT. It codes for CASSVTGATGELFF.

The rearrangement uses TRBV5-1 and TRBJ1-1, with D uncertain. V was cut by 2 bases and J by 2 bases, with 7 bases left in between. Germline loops: CDR1 SGHRS, CDR2 YFSETQ. The CDR3 consists of 13 residues. CDR3 nucleotides: TGCGCCAGCAGCTTCGAACACAACACTGAAGCTTTCTTT. Protein: CASSFEHNTEAFF.

This clone was observed once. The CDR3: CASSPPRGVLETQYF. In nucleotides, the CDR3 is TGTGCCAGCAGCCCGCCCCGGGGGGTTTTGGAGACCCAGTACTTC. V usage is TRBV7-9 and J usage is TRBJ2-5; 7 bases map to TRBD2. V lost 5 bases and J lost 5; bases outside the gene matches: 11. The CDR3 length is 15 residues. CDR1 and CDR2 from the germline V gene are SEHNR and FQNEAQ (reference sequence).

The chain links TRBV19 to TRBJ2-1, with 9 nucleotides matching TRBD2. The junction had 7 bases not matched to a gene; V was cut back by 3 bases and J by 10 bases. The germline CDR1 and CDR2 sequences are LNHDA and SQIVND (reference sequence). The CDR3 is 14 residues long. CDR3 loop: CASSITSGSREQFF. In DNA form, the CDR3 reads TGTGCCAGTAGTATTACTAGCGGGTCTCGGGAGCAGTTCTTC.

This chain joins TRBV6-5 and TRBJ2-7; 8 nucleotides agree with TRBD2. CDR1 is MNHEY and CDR2 is SVGAGI in the germline V gene. The V segment lost 10 bases and the J segment 4 bases; nucleotides outside the gene matches: 12. The CDR3 spans 14 residues. This CDR3 is CATQSGGAGYEQYF. The CDR3, as DNA: TGTGCCACCCAAAGCGGGGGCGCGGGTTACGAGCAGTACTTC.

V is TRBV13 and J is TRBJ2-1, with 8 bases matching TRBD2. The CDR3 totals 14 residues. Germline CDR1 reads PRHDT; CDR2 reads FYEKMQ (reference sequence). The junction had 9 bases not matched to a gene; V was cut back by 5 bases and J by 9 bases. The CDR3 DNA reads TGTGCCAGCAGCCCTGGACTAGCCAAGGGTGAGCAGTTCTTC. It yields the protein CASSPGLAKGEQFF.

V gene TRBV11-3 combines with J gene TRBJ1-2; D might be TRBD1 (6 bases). Germline lookup yields CDR1 SGHNT and CDR2 YENEEA. CDR3 length: 18 residues. Trimming stripped 6 bases from V and 3 bases from J, with 26 bases between. The chain's CDR3 is CASSDWGAEPSADYGYTF. The CDR3 coding sequence is TGTGCCAGCAGTGATTGGGGGGCCGAGCCTTCCGCGGACTATGGCTACACCTTC.